This TCR beta chain emerged from a study of cytomegalovirus exposure and HLA in healthy donors. Study summary: The 130 or so validation repertoires were reported in a later analysis to have been generated on the same platform as the approximately 700 first-cohort repertoires.

Clones were sequenced by immunoSEQ multiplex PCR, and TCRdb holds only the in-frame ones, with some missing. The sample carries 200,000 to 250,000 clones, roughly 87% recorded once. General study findings and limits: Both high specificity and high sensitivity reportedly marked the classifier's diagnosis of cytomegalovirus status.

With regard to this clone: Its antigen remains unknown.

What was sequenced was PBMCs. The TCR comes from a man between 18 and 29 years old in good health and CMV-seropositive.

The CDR3 DNA is TGCGCCAGCAGCTTGGTGAGGGGCGGGAGAGAGACCCAGTACTTC. Translating it yields CASSLVRGGRETQYF. The chain links TRBV5-1 to TRBJ2-5; TRBD2 aligns across 7 bases. After removal of 0 bases from V and 4 bases from J, the junction contained 6 bases not matched to a gene. The CDR3 loop spans 15 amino acids. CDR1 and CDR2 from the germline V gene are SGHRS and YFSETQ.